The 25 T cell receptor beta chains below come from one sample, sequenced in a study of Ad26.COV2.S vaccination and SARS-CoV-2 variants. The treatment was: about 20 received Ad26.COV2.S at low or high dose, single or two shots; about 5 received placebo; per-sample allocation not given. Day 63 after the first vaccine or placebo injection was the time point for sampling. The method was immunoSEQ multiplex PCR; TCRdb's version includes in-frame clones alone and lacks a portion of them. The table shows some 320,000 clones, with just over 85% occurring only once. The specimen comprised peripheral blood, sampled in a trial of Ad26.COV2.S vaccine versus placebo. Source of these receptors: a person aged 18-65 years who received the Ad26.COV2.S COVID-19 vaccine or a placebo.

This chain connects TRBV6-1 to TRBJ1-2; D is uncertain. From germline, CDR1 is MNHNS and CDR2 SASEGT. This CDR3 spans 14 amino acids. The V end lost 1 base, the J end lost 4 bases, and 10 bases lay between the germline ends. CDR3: CASSEVPQSYGYTF. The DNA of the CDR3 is TGTGCCAGCAGTGAAGTTCCCCAGTCCTATGGCTACACCTTC.

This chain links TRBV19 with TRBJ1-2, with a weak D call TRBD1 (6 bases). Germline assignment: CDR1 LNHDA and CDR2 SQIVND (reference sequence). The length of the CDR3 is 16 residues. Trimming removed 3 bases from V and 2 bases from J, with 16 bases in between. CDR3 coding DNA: TGTGCCAGTAGTATCGCAGTACCGGGACACAACTATGGCTACACCTTC. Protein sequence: CASSIAVPGHNYGYTF.

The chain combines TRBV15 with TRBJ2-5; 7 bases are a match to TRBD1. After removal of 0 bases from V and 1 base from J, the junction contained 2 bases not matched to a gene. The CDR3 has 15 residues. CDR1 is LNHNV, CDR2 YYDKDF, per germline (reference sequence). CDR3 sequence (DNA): TGTGCCACCAGCAGAGATCGGACAGGCCAAGAGACCCAGTACTTC. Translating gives CATSRDRTGQETQYF.

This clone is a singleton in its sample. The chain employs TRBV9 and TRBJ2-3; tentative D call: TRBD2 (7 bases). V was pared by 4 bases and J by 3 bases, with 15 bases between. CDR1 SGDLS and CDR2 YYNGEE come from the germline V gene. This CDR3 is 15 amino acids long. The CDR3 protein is CASSFRGAGTDTQYF. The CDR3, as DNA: TGTGCCAGCAGCTTCCGGGGGGCAGGTACAGATACGCAGTATTTT.

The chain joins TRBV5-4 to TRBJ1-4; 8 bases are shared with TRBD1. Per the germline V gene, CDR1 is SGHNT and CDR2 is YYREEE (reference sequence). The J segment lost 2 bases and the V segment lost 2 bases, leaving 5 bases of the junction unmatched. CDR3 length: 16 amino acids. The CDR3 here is CASSFGQGGTNEKLFF. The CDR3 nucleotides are TGTGCCAGCAGCTTCGGACAGGGCGGGACTAATGAAAAACTGTTTTTT.

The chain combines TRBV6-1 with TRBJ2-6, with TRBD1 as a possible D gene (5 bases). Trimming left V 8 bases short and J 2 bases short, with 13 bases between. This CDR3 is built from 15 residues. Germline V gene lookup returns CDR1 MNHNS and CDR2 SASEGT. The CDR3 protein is CASRQGTTGANVLTF. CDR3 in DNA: TGTGCCAGCCGGCAGGGAACCACTGGGGCCAACGTCCTGACTTTC.

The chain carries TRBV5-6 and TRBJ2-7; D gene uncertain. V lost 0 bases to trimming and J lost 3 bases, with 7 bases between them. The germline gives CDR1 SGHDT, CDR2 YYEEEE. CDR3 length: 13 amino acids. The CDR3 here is CASSLGEVYEQYF. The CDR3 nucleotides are TGTGCCAGCAGCTTGGGTGAGGTCTACGAGCAGTACTTC.

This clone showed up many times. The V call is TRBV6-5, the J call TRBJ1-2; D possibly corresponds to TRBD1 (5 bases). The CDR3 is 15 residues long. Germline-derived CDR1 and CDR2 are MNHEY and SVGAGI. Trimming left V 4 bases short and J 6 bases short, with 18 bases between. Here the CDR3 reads CASSLTRRRGNGYTF. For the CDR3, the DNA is TGTGCCAGCAGTTTGACCAGGCGGAGGGGCAATGGCTACACCTTC.

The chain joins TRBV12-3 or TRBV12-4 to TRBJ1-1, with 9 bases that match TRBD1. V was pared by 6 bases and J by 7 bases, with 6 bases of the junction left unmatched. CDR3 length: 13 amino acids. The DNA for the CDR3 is TGTGCCAGCAGGAGGACAGGGGCGGTTGAAGCTTTCTTT. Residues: CASRRTGAVEAFF.

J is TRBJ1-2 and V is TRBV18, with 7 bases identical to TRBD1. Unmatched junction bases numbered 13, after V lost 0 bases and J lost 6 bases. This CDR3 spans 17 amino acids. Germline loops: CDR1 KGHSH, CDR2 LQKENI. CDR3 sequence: CASSPPSKGARIDGYTF. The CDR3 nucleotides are TGTGCCAGCTCACCACCCAGTAAGGGGGCGCGGATTGATGGCTACACCTTC.

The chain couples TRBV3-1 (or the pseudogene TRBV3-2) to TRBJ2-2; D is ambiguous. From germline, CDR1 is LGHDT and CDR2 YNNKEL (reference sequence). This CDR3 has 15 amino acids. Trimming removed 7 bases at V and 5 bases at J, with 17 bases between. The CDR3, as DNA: TGTGCCAGCATCATACCTGGGCACCTGACCGGGGAGCTGTTTTTT. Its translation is CASIIPGHLTGELFF.

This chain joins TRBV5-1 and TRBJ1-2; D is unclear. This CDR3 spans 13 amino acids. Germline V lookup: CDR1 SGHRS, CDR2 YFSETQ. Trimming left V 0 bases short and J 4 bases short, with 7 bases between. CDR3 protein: CASSLGTSYGYTF. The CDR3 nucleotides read TGCGCCAGCAGCTTGGGGACCTCCTATGGCTACACCTTC.

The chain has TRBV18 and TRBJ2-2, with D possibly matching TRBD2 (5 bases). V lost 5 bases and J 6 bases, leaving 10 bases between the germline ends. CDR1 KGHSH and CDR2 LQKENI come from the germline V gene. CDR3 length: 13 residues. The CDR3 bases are TGTGCCAGCTCAACGAGGGCGGCCGGGGAGCTGTTTTTT. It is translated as CASSTRAAGELFF.

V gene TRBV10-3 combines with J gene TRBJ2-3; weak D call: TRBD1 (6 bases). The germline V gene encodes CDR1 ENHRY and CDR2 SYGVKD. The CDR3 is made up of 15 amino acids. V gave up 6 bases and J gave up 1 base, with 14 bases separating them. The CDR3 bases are TGTGCCATCAGCCAACAGGGAAGGGGCACAGATACGCAGTATTTT. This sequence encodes CAISQQGRGTDTQYF.

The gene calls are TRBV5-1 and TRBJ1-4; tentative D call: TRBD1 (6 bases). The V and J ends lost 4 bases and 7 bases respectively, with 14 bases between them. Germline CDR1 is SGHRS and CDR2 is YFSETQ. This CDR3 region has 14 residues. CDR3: CASSVTGMGEKLFF. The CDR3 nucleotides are TGCGCCAGCAGCGTAACAGGGATGGGTGAAAAACTGTTTTTT.

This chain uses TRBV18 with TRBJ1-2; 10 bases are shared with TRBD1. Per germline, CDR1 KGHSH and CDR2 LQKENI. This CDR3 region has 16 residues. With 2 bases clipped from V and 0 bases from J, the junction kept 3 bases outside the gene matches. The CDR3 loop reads CASSPDRGPSNYGYTF. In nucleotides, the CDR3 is TGTGCCAGCTCACCAGACAGGGGGCCCTCTAACTATGGCTACACCTTC.

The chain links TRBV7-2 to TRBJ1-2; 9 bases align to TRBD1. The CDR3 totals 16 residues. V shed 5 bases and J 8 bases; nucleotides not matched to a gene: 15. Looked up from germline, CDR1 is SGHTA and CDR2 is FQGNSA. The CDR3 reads CASSRGLGQGRIGYTF. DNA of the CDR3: TGTGCCAGCAGCCGGGGATTGGGACAGGGTCGTATCGGCTACACCTTC.

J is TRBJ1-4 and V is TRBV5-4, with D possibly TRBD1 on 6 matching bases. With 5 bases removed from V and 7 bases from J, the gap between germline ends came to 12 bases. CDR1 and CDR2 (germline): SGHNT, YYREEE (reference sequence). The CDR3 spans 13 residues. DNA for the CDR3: TGTGCCAGCAGTTTACAGGGTTCTGAAAAACTGTTTTTT. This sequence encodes CASSLQGSEKLFF.

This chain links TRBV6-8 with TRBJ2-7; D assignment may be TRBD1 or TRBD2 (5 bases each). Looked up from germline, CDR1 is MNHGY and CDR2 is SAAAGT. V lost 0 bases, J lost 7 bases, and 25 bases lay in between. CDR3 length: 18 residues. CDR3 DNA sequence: TGTGCCAGCAGTTACTCGCCCGGCAACTGGGTTCGGGACCGGGAGCAGTACTTC. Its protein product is CASSYSPGNWVRDREQYF.

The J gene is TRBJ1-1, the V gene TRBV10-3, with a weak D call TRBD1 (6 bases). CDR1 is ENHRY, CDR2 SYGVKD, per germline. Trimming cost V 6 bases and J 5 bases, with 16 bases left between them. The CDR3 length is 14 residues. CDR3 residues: CAISLDRTTTEAFF. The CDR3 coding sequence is TGTGCCATCAGCCTAGACAGGACTACAACTGAAGCTTTCTTT.

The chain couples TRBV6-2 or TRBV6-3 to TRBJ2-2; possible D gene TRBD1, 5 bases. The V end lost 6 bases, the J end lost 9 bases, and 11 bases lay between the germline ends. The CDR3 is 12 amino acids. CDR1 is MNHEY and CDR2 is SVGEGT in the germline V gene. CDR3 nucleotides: TGTGCCAGCAGCCAAACAGGCTGGGAGCTGTTTTTT. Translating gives CASSQTGWELFF.

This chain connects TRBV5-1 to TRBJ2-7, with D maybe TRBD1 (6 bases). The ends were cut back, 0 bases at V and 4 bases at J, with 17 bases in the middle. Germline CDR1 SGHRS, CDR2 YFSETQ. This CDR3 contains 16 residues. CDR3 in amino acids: CASSLERGGWVYEQYF. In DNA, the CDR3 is TGCGCCAGCAGCTTGGAAAGAGGGGGATGGGTATACGAGCAGTACTTC.

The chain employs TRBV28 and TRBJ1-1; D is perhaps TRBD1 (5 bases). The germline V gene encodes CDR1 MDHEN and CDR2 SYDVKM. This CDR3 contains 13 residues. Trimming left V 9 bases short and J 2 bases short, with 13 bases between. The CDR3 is CASIQDTNTEAFF. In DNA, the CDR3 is TGTGCCAGTATTCAGGACACTAACACTGAAGCTTTCTTT.

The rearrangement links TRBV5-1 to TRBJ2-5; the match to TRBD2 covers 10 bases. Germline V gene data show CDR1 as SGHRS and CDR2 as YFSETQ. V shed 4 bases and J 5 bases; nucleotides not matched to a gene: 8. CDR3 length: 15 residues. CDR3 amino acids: CASSPFPAGGETQYF. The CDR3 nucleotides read TGCGCCAGCAGCCCCTTTCCAGCGGGGGGGGAGACCCAGTACTTC.

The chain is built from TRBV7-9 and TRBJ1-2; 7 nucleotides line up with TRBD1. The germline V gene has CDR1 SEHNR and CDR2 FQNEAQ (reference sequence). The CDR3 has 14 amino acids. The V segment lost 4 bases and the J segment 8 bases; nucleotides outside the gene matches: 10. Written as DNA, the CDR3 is TGTGCCAGCAGCTCAAATTACAGGGGCTTCGGCTACACCTTC. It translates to CASSSNYRGFGYTF.